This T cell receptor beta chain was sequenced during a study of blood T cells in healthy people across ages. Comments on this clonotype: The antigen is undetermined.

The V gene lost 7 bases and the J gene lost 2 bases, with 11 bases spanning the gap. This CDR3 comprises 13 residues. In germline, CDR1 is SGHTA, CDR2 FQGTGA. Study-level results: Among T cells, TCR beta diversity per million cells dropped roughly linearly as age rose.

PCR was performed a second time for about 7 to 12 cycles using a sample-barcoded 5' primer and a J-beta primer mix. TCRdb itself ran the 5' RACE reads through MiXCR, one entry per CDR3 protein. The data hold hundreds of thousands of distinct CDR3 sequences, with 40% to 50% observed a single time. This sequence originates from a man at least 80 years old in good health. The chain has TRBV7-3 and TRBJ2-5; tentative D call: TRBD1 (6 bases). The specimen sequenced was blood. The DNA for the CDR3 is TGTGCCAGCAACACAGGGCCGCAAGAGACCCAGTACTTC. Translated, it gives CASNTGPQETQYF.